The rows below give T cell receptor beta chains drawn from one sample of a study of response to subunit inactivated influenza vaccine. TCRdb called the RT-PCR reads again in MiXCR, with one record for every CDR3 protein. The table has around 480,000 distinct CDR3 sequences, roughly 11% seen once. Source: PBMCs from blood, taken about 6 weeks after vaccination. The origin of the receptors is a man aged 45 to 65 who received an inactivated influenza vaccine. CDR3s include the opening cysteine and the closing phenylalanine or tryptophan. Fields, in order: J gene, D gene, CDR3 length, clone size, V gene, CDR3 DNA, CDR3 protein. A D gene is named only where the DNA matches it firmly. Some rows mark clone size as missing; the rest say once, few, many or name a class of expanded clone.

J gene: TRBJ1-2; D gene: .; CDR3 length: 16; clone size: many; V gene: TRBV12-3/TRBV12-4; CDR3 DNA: TGTGCCAGCAGTTTTTCTCCCGGGGGGCTGATCTATGGCTACACCTTC; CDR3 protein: CASSFSPGGLIYGYTF
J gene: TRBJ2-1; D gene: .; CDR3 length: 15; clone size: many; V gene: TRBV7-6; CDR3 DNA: TGTGCCAGCAGCTTACGGCAGGCCTCCTACAATGAGCAGTTCTTC; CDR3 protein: CASSLRQASYNEQFF
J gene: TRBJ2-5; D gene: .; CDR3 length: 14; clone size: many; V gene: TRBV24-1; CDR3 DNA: TGTGCCACCAGTGATTTAGCAGGGGACGAGACCCAGTACTTC; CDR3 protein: CATSDLAGDETQYF
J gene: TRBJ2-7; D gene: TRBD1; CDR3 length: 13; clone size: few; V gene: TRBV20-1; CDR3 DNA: TGCAGTGCTAGGGGACAGGGGGCGGTCGAGCAGTACTTC; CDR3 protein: CSARGQGAVEQYF
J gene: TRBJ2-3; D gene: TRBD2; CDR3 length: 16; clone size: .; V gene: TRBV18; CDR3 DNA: TGTGCCAGCTCACCCAGACTAGCGCGAGATACAGATACGCAGTATTTT; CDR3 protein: CASSPRLARDTDTQYF
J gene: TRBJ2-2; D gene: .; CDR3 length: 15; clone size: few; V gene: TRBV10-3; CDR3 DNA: TGTGCCATCAGTTCGGACCCTGTCAACACCGGGGAGCTGTTTTTT; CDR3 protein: CAISSDPVNTGELFF
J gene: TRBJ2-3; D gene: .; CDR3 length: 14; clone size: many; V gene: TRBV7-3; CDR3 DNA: TGTGCCAGCGCCCCCGGGAGAGGCGCAGATACGCAGTATTTT; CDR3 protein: CASAPGRGADTQYF
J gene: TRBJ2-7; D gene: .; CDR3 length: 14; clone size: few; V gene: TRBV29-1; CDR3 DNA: TGCAGCGCCCAAGGGGCAGGGTTATCCTACGAGCAGTACTTC; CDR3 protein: CSAQGAGLSYEQYF
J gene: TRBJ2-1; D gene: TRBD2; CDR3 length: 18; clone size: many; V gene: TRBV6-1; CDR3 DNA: TGTGCCAGCAGACCCGGGACTAGCGGGAGTTTTTCTATCAATGAGCAGTTCTTC; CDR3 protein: CASRPGTSGSFSINEQFF
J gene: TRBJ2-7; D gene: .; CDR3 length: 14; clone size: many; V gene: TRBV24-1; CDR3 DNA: TGTGCCACCAGTGGAGGGTCAAGCTCCTACGAGCAGTACTTC; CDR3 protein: CATSGGSSSYEQYF
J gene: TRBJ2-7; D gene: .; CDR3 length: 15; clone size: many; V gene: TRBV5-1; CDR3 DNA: TGCGCCAGCAGCTTGGCCCCGGGTTTAAACTACGAGCAGTACTTC; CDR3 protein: CASSLAPGLNYEQYF
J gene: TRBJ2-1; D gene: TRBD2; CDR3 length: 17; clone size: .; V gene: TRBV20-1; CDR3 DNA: TGCAGTGCTAGAGGGAGTCTAGCGGGAAGGTCCTACAATGAGCAGTTCTTC; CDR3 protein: CSARGSLAGRSYNEQFF
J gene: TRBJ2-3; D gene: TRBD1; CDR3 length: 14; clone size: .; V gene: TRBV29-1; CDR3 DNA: TGCAGCGCGCGAAACAGGGGTAGCACAGATACGCAGTATTTT; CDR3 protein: CSARNRGSTDTQYF
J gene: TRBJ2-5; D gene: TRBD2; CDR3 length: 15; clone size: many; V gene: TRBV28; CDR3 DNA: TGTGCCAGCAGTCTAGCGGGGGGGTTCCAAGAGACCCAGTACTTC; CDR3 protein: CASSLAGGFQETQYF
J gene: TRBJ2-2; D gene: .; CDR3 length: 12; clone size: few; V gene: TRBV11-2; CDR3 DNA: TGTGCCAGCAGCTTAGATTCCGGGGAGCTGTTTTTT; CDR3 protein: CASSLDSGELFF
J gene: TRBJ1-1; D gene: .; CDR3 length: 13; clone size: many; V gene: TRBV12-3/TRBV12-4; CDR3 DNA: TGTGCCAGCGAAAGACGGGGGTTTCTTGAAGCTTTCTTT; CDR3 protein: CASERRGFLEAFF
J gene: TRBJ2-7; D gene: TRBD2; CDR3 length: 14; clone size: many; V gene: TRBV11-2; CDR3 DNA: TGTGCCAGCAGCTTTGGCGGGGGGGCGTTCGAGCAGTACTTC; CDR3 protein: CASSFGGGAFEQYF
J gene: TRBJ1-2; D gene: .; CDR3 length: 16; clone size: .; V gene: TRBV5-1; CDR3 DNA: TGCGCCAGCAGCTTGCGTTTAGGGGCCCAGGCGTCTGGCTACACCTTC; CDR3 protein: CASSLRLGAQASGYTF
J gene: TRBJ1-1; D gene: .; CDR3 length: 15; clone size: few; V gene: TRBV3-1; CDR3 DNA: TGTGCCAGCAGCCAAGATGGAGGGGTAAACACTGAAGCTTTCTTT; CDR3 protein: CASSQDGGVNTEAFF
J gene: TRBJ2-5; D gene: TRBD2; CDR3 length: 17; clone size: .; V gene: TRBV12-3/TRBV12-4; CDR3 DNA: TGTGCCAGCAGTTCGCCAGGACTAGCGGGGCTCCAAGAGACCCAGTACTTC; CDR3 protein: CASSSPGLAGLQETQYF
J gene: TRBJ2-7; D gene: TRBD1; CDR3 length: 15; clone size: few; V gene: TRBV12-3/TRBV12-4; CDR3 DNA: TGTGCCAGCAGCCGTAGGACAGGAAACTACTACGAGCAGTACTTC; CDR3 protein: CASSRRTGNYYEQYF
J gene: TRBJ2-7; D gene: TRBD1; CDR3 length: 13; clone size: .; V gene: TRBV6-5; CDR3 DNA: TGTGCCAGCAGAACACAGGGGGCGAATGAGCAGTACTTC; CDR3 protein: CASRTQGANEQYF
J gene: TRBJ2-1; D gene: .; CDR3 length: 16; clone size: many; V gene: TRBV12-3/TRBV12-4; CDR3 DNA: TGTGCCAGCAAACCCCCAACGGGAGAGGACTACAATGAGCAGTTCTTC; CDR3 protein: CASKPPTGEDYNEQFF
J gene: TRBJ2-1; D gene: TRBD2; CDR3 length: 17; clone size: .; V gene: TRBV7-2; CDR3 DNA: TGTGCCAGCAGCTTAGCCGGTGCGGGGGGGCCCCACAATGAGCAGTTCTTC; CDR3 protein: CASSLAGAGGPHNEQFF
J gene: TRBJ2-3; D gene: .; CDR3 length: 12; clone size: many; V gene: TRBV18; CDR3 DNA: TGCGCCAGCAGCCCCCCGGGAGATACGCAGTATTTT; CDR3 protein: CASSPPGDTQYF
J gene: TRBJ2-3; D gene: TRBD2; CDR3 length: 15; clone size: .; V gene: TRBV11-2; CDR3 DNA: TGTGCCAGCAGTCAACTAGCGGGAAGCACAGATACGCAGTATTTT; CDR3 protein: CASSQLAGSTDTQYF
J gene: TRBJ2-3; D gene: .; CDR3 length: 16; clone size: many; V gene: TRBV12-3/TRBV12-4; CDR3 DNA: TGTGCCAGCAGCACCACAGGGCGGGAAGGCACAGATACGCAGTATTTT; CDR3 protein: CASSTTGREGTDTQYF
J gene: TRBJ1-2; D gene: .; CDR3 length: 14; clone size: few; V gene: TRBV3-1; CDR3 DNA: TGTGCCAGCAGCCAAGATACAGGAAACTATGGCTACACCTTC; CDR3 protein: CASSQDTGNYGYTF
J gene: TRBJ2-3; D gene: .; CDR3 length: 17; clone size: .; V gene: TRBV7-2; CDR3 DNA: TGTGCCAGCAGCCGTGTCTGGGCAGGGGCGAAACCAGATACGCAGTATTTT; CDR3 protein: CASSRVWAGAKPDTQYF
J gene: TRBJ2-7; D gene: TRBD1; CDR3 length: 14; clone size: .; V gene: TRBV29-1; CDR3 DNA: TGCAGCGTCATGCTAGAGACAGGGGGCTACGAGCAGTACTTC; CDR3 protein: CSVMLETGGYEQYF
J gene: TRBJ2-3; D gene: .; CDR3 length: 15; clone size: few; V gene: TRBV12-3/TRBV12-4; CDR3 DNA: TGTGCCAGCAGGCCACGGGACCTCTGGGCAGATACGCAGTATTTT; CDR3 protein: CASRPRDLWADTQYF
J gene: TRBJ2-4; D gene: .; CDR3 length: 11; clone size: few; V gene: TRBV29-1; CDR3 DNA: TGCAGCGTTAGCCAGCAGAACATTCAGTACTTC; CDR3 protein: CSVSQQNIQYF
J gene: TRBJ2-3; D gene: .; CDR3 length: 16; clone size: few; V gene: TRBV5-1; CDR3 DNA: TGCGCCAGCAGCTTGGTTGTGAGATTAAGCACAGATACGCAGTATTTT; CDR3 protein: CASSLVVRLSTDTQYF
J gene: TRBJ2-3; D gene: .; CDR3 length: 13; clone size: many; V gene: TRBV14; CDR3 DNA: TGTGCCAGCAGCCAACAGGTAGCAGATACGCAGTATTTT; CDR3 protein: CASSQQVADTQYF
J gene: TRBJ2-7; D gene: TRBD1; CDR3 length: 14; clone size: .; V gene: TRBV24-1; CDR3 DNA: TGTGCCACCAGTGATCACAGGGGGCGATCCGAGCAGTACTTC; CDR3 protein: CATSDHRGRSEQYF
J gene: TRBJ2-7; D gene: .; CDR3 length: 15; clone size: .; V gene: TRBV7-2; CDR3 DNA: TGTGCCAGCAGCTTAGCTGCGGGGCAGTCCTACGAGCAGTACTTC; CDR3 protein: CASSLAAGQSYEQYF
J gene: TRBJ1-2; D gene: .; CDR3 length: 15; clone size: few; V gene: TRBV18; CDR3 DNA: TGTGCCAGCTCACCACCGGGGGTCAGCCACTATGGCTACACCTTC; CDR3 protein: CASSPPGVSHYGYTF
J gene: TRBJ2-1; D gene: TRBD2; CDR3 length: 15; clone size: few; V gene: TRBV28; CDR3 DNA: TGTGCCAGCAGTTTGGGACTAGTTGGCGGCAATGAGCAGTTCTTC; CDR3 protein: CASSLGLVGGNEQFF
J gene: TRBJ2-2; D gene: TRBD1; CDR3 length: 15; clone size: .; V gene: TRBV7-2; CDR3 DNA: TGTGCCAGCAGCTTGAGTAGGGGGCTGGCCGGGGAGCTGTTTTTT; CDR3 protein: CASSLSRGLAGELFF
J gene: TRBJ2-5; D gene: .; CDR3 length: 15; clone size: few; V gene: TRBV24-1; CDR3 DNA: TGTGCCACCAGTGATTTTGCGGATTTCCAAGAGACCCAGTACTTC; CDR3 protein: CATSDFADFQETQYF
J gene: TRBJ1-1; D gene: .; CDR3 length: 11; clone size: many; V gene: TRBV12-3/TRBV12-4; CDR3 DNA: TGTGCCAGCAGTTTAATCACTGAAGCTTTCTTT; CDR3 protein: CASSLITEAFF
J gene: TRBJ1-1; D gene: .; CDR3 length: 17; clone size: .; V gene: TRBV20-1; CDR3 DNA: TGCAGTGCTAGAGATCGAACAAAAGTATGGGCGAACACTGAAGCTTTCTTT; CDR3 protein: CSARDRTKVWANTEAFF
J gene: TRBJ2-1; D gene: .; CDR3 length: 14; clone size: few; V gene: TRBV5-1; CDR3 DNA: TGCGCCAGCAGACTTTCGACAGGAATAGATGAGCAGTTCTTC; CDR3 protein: CASRLSTGIDEQFF
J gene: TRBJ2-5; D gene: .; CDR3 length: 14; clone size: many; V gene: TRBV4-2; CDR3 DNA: TGTGCCAGCAGCCAAGATACTAGCCAAGAGACCCAGTACTTC; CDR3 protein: CASSQDTSQETQYF
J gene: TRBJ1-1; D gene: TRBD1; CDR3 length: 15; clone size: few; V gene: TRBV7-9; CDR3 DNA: TGTGCCAGCAGCTACTCTCTGACAGGGGGCACTGAAGCTTTCTTT; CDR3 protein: CASSYSLTGGTEAFF
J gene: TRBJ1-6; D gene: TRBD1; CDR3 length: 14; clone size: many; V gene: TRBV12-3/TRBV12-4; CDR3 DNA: TGTGCCAGCAGGGGACAGCTATATAATTCACCCCTCCACTTT; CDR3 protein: CASRGQLYNSPLHF
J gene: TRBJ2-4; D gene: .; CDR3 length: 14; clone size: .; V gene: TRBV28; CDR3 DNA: TGTGCCAGCAGCCCCGGGACCCGAGGGAACATTCAGTACTTC; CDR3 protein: CASSPGTRGNIQYF
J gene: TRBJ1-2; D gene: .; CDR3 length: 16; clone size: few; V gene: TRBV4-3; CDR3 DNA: TGCGCCAGCAGCCAAGATTTAGGGAGTTGGGACTATGGCTACACCTTC; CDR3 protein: CASSQDLGSWDYGYTF
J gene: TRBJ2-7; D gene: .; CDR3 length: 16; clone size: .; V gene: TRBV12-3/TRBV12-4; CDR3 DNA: TGTGCCAGCAGTTTTGGATCGGGACCGCAAGGGAGCGAGCAGTACTTC; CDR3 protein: CASSFGSGPQGSEQYF
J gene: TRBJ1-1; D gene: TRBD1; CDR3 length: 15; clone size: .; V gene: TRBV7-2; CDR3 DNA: TGTGCCAGCGGCGCCAGGACAGGGCGGGGGACTGAAGCTTTCTTT; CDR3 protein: CASGARTGRGTEAFF
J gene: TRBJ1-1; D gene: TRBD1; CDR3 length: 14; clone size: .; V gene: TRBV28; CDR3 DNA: TGTGCCAGCAGAGACAGGGGCGCCATCCCTGAAGCTTTCTTT; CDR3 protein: CASRDRGAIPEAFF
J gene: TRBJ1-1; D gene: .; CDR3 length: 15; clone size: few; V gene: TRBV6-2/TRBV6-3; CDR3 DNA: TGTGCCAGCAAAGGTGGGCAGCACCTCCTCACTGAAGCTTTCTTT; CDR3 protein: CASKGGQHLLTEAFF
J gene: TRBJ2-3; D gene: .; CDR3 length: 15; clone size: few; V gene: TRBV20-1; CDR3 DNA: TGCAGTGCTAGAGATAAGGCGGGACGCACAGATACGCAGTATTTT; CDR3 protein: CSARDKAGRTDTQYF
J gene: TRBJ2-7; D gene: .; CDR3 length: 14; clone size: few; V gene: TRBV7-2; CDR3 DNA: TGTGCCAGCGCCCTGGGCATCGGGGACTACGAGCAGTACTTC; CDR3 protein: CASALGIGDYEQYF
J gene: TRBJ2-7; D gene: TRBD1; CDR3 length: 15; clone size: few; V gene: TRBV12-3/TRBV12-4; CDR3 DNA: TGTGCCAGCAAATACGGGACAGGGGCTGGATACGAGCAGTACTTC; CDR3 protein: CASKYGTGAGYEQYF
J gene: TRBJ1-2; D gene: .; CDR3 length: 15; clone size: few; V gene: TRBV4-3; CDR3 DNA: TGCGCCAGCAGCCCTGACAAGGCGGCCTTCTATGGCTACACCTTC; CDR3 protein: CASSPDKAAFYGYTF
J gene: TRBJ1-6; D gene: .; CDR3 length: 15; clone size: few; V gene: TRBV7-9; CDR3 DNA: TGTGCCAGCAGCCTCCTAGGGGATTTGCCTTCACCCCTCCACTTT; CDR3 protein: CASSLLGDLPSPLHF